The present TCR beta chain was sequenced within a study of response to subunit inactivated influenza vaccine (dated by TCRdb to the late 2010s). Broadly, across the study: Deep quantitative profiling of the T cell receptor repertoire was used in the study to follow responses to a trivalent subunit inactivated influenza vaccine. The paper as a whole reports these results and caveats: The authors suggested that each seasonal influenza vaccination may recruit only a limited number of new T cells.

Germline trimming: 6 bases from V, 9 bases from J; junction bases outside gene matches: 15. CDR1 and CDR2, looked up from the germline V gene, are SGHRS and YFSETQ. The CDR3 runs 15 amino acids, cysteine and phenylalanine included. Only the CDR3 DNA is retained, 45 bases long and in frame from the first base. Worth noting for this clonotype: Its antigen remains undetermined. No base quality information exists; no much larger clone differs at one position.

The library was built by means of RT-PCR. Sequencing relied on an Illumina HiSeq 2500. The public sequencing data were trimmed at Q25 with fastp and processed into clonotypes with MiXCR by TCRdb, which kept only in-frame beta chains. Every entry covers one CDR3 protein and lists the most common genes and DNA from its rows. For this sample there are roughly 500,000 distinct CDR3 sequences; approximately 24% appear just once. The ten top clones hold approximately 3% of the sample. This sample also appeared in a second study, on T cells expressing NK-cell markers. From the second report: TCR beta cDNA libraries were made by 5'RACE template switching that added a universal primer site and unique molecular identifiers. About eight donors provided sorted CD3+CD56+NKG2C+, CD3+CD56+NKG2C- and CD3+CD56-NKG2C+ T-cell subsets, whose TCR beta-chain repertoires were profiled. Among the eight sequenced donors, seven were HCMV-seropositive and one was HCMV-seronegative. In several experiments an anti-gammadeltaTCR antibody was added to restrict sorting to alphabetaTCR-expressing T cells. In six donors, the dominant CD3+CD56+NKG2C+ clonotypes ranked among the top 10 CD8+ clonotypes, making up about 1.0-8% of CD8+ T cells. Those dominant clonotypes were again the most abundant among CD3+CD56-NKG2C+ cells in a handful of donors, at about 25-60.1%. Whether the expanded NKG2C-expressing T cell clones were specific for HCMV antigens was left unclear. The study sequenced eight donors, all healthy volunteers chosen at random: three men and five women. HCMV serostatus was determined by detecting HCMV-specific IgG in serum with a commercial ELISA kit. Ficoll density gradient centrifugation was used to isolate peripheral blood mononuclear cells from blood. Magnetic immunoseparation with Miltenyi isolation kits was used to isolate CD4+ and CD8+ T cells from PBMC. Synthesis of cDNA was primed from the TCR beta constant segment and was followed by two consecutive PCR amplification steps. Libraries were sequenced as 2 x 150 bp reads on Illumina HiSeq 2000/2500, MiSeq or NextSeq. MIGEC handled demultiplexing of the reads and grouping by UMI, while MiTCR was used to assemble and quantify clonotypes. To remove erroneous sequences, TCR cDNA sequences were retained only when supported by two or more reads. The tcR package was used for downstream repertoire analysis, with clonotypes matched between fractions based on CDR3 nucleotide sequence plus V segment. Antigen specificity was annotated against VDJdb with VDJmatch, allowing one amino acid substitution in CDR3.

Material: CD4+ T cells sorted from PBMCs, obtained less than 13 days after vaccination. The V and J segments used are TRBV5-1 and TRBJ2-1; a stretch of 7 junction bases matches TRBD1. The sequence was collected from a man in his fifties who received an inactivated influenza vaccine. Donor details come from another sample of the same person, matched by shared clones. The CDR3 here reads CASKRQGGLGGEQFF. The DNA sequence is as follows: TGCGCCAGCAAAAGACAGGGCGGGTTGGGCGGTGAGCAGTTCTTC.